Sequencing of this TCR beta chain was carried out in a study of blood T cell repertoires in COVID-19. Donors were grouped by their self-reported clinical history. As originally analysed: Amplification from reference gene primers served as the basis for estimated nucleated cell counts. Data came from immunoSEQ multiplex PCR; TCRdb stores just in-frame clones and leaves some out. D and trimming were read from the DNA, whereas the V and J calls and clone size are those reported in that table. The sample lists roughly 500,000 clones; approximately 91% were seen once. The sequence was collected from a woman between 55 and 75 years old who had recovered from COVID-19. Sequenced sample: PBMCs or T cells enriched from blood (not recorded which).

CDR3 nucleotide sequence: TGTGCCAGCAGCTTCTTCTGGAGCGGGGGGGCCTCGAACACAGATACGCAGTATTTT. It specifies CASSFFWSGGASNTDTQYF. The J gene is TRBJ2-3, the V gene TRBV11-2; the match to TRBD2 covers 10 bases. V lost 3 bases, J lost 2 bases, and 14 bases stayed unmatched. Germline values: CDR1 SGHAT, CDR2 FQNNGV. The CDR3 spans 19 residues.